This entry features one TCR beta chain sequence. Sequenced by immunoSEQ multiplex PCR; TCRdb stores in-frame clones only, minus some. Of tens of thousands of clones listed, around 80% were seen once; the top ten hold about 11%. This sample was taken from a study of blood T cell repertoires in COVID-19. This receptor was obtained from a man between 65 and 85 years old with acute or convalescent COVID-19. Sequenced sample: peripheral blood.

CDR3 sequence reads: CASSSSYYGYTF. CDR3 nucleotides: TGTGCCAGCAGTAGTAGTTACTATGGCTACACCTTC. The V gene is TRBV28, the J gene TRBJ1-2; the D is unclear. Trimming cost V 5 bases and J 3 bases, with 7 bases left between them. The germline CDR1 and CDR2 sequences are MDHEN and SYDVKM. This CDR3 region has 12 residues.